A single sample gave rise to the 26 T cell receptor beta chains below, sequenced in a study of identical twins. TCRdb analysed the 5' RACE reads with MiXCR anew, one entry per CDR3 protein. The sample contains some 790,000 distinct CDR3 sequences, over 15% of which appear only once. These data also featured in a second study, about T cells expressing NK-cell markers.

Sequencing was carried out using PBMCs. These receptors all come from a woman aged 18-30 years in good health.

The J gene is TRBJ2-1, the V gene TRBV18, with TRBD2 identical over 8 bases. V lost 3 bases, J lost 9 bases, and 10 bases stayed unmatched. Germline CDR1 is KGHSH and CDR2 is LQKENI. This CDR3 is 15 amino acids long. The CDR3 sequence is CASSPDGGVYREQFF. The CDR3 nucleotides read TGTGCCAGCTCACCGGACGGGGGGGTGTACCGTGAGCAGTTCTTC. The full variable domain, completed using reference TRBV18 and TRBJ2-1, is NAGVMQNPRHLVRRRGQEARLRCSPMKGHSHVYWYRQLPEEGLKFMVYLQKENIIDESGMPKERFSAEFPKEGPSILRIQQVVRGDSAAYFCASSPDGGVYREQFFGPGTRLTVL.

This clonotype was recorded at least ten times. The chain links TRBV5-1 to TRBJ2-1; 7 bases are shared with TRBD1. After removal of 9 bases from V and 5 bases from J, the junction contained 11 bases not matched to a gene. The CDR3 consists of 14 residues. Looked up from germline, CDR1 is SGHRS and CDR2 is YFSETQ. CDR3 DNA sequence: TGCGCCACCAAACCGGGACAGACGAACAATGAGCAGTTCTTC. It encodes CATKPGQTNNEQFF.

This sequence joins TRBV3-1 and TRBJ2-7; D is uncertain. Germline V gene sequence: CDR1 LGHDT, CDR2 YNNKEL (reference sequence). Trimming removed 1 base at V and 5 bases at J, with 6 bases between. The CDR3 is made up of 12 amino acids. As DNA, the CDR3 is TGTGCCAGCAGCCAAGCTAGAAACGAGCAGTACTTC. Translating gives CASSQARNEQYF.

Here the CDR3 reads CSVEGAALDGEQFF. The CDR3 nucleotides are TGCAGCGTTGAAGGCGCGGCGTTGGACGGTGAGCAGTTCTTC. This chain joins TRBV29-1 and TRBJ2-1, with D uncertain. CDR1 is SQVTM, CDR2 ANQGSEA, per germline. V lost 1 base, J lost 9 bases, and 16 bases lay in between. CDR3 size: 14 residues.

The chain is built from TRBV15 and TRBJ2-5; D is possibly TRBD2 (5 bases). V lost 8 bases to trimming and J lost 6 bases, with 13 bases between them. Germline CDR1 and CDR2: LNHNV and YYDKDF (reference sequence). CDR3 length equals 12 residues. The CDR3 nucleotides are TGTGCCACCGCTGGAGGATCGAAGACCCAGTACTTC. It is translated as CATAGGSKTQYF.

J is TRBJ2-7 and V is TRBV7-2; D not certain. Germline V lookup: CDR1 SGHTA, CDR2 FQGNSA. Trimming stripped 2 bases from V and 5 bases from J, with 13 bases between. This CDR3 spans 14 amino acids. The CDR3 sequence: CASSLSGLGNEQYF. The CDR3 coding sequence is TGTGCCAGCAGCTTATCCGGGTTGGGAAACGAGCAGTACTTC. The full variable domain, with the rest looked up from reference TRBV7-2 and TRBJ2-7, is GAGVSQSPSNKVTEKGKDVELRCDPISGHTALYWYRQSLGQGLEFLIYFQGNSAPDKSGLPSDRFSAERTGGSVSTLTIQRTQQEDSAVYLCASSLSGLGNEQYFGPGTRLTVT.

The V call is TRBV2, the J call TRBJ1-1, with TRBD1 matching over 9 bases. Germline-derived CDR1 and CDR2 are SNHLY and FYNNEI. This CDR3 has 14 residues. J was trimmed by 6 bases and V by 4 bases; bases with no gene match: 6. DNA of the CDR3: TGTGCCAGCAGTGTCGGACAGGGGTACGCTGAAGCTTTCTTT. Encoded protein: CASSVGQGYAEAFF.

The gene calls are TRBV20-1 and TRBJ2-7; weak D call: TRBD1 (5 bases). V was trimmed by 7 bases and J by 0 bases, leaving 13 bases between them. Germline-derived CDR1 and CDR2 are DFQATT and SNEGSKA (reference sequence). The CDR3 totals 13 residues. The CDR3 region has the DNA TGCAGTGTACATAGACAGAGCTCCTACGAGCAGTACTTC. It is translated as CSVHRQSSYEQYF.

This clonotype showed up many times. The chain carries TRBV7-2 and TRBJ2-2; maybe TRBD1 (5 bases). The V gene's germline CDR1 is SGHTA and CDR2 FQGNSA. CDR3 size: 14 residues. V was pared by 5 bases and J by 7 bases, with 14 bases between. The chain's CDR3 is CASSPTALFGELFF. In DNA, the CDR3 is TGTGCCAGCAGCCCGACAGCGCTTTTCGGGGAGCTGTTTTTT.

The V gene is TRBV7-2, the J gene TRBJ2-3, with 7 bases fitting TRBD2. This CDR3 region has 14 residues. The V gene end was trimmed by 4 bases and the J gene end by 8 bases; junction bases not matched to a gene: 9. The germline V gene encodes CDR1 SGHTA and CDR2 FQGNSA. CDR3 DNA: TGTGCCAGCAGCTCGGGACTAACCTCTGGTACGCAGTATTTT. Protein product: CASSSGLTSGTQYF.

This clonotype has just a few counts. For the CDR3, the DNA is TGTGCCAGCTGTCCCCGGGACACTTTGCGCTACGAGCAGTACTTC. This encodes CASCPRDTLRYEQYF. V and J are TRBV18 and TRBJ2-7; TRBD1 might be the D (6 bases). Germline CDR1 is KGHSH and CDR2 is LQKENI. The CDR3 totals 15 residues. V was cut by 7 bases and J by 3 bases, with 19 bases left in between.

The CDR3: CASSSITANYGYTF. In nucleotides, the CDR3 is TGCGCCAGCAGCTCGATTACAGCTAACTATGGCTACACCTTC. The chain couples TRBV5-1 to TRBJ1-2; D is unclear. This CDR3 is built from 14 residues. Germline-derived CDR1 and CDR2 are SGHRS and YFSETQ. The V end was cut by 3 bases, the J end by 0 bases, with 9 bases between.

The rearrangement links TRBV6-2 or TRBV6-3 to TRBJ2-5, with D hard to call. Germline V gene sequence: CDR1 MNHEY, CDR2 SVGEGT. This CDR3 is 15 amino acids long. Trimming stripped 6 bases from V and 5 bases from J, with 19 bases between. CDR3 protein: CASSPDLTRRETQYF. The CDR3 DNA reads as TGTGCCAGCAGCCCTGACCTTACCCGTCGGGAGACCCAGTACTTC.

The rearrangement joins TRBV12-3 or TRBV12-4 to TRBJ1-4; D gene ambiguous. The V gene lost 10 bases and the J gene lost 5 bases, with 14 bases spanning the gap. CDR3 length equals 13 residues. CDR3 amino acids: CATLRGTNEKLFF. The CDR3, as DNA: TGTGCCACCCTCCGGGGAACGAATGAAAAACTGTTTTTT.

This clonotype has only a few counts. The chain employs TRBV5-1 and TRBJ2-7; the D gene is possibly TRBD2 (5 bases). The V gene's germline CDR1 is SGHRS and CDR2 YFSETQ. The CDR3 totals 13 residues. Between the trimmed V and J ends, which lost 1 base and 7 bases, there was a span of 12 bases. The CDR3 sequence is CASSLIGSGEQYF. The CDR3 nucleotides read TGCGCCAGCAGCTTGATTGGATCGGGGGAGCAGTACTTC.

CDR3 residues: CASSQLGDSEAFF. The CDR3 nucleotides read TGTGCCAGCAGCCAACTCGGGGACAGTGAAGCTTTCTTT. This chain joins TRBV3-1 and TRBJ1-1; TRBD1 aligns across 7 bases. Trimming cost V 2 bases and J 7 bases; bases outside gene matches: 4. Germline CDR1 LGHDT, CDR2 YNNKEL (reference sequence). The CDR3 runs to 13 residues.

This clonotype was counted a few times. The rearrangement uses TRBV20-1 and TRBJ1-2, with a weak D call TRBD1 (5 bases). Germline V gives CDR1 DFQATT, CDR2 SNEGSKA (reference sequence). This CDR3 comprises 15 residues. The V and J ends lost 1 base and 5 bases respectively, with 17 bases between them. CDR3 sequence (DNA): TGCAGTGCTAGAGTAGGCCAGACGGGGACTTATGGCTACACCTTC. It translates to CSARVGQTGTYGYTF.

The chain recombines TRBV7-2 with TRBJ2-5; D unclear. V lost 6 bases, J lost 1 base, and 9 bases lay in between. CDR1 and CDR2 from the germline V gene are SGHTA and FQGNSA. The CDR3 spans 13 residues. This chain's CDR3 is CASSPKFQETQYF. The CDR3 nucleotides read TGTGCCAGCAGTCCTAAGTTCCAAGAGACCCAGTACTTC.

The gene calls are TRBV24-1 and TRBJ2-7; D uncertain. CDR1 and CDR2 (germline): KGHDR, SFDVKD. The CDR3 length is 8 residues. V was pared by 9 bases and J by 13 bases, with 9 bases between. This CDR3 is CATSLRYF. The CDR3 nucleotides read TGTGCCACCTCTCTGCGATACTTC.

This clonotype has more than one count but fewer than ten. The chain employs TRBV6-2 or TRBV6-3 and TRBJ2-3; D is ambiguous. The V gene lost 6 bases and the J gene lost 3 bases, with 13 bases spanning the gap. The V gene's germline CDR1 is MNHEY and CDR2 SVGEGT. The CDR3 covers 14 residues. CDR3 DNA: TGTGCCAGCAGCCCCGTCGGTGTGACAGATACGCAGTATTTT. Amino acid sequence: CASSPVGVTDTQYF.

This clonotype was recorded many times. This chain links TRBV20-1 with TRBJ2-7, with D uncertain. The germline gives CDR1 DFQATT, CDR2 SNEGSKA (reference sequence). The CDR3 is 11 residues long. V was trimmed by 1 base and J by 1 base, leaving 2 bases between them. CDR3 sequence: CSARGSYEQYF. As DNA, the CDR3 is TGCAGTGCTAGAGGATCCTACGAGCAGTACTTC.

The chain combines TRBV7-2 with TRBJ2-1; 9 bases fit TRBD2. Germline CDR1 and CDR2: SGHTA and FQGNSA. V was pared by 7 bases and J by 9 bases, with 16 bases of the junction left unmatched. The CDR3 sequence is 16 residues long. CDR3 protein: CASTPQVVAGVGEQFF. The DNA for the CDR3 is TGTGCCAGCACTCCCCAAGTGGTAGCGGGAGTTGGTGAGCAGTTCTTC.

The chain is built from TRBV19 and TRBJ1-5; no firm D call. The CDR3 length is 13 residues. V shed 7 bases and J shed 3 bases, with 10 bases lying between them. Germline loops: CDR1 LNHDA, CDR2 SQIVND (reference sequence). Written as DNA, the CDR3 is TGTGCCAGTAAGGGCGACTACAATCAGCCCCAGCATTTT. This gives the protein CASKGDYNQPQHF.

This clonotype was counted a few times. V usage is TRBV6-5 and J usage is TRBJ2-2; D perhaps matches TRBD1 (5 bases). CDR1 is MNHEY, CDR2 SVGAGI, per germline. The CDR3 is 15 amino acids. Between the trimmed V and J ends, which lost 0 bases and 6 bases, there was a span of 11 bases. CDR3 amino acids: CASSYSAGFPGELFF. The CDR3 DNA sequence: TGTGCCAGCAGTTACTCGGCAGGGTTTCCCGGGGAGCTGTTTTTT.

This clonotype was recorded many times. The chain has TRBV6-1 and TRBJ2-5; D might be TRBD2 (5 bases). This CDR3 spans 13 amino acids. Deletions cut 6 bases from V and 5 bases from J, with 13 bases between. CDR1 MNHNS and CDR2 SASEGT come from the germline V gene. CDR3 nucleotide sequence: TGTGCCAGCAGCTGGACTGGGCGGGAGACCCAGTACTTC. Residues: CASSWTGRETQYF.

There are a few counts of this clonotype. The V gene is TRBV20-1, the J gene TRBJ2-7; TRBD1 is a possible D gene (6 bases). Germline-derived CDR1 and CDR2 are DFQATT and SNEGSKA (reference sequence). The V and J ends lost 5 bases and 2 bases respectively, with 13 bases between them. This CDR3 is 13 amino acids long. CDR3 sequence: CSAPGTSPYEQYF. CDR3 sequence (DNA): TGCAGTGCTCCCGGGACATCTCCCTACGAGCAGTACTTC.